A selection of T cell receptor beta chains follows, all from one sample in a study of T cell responses to AZD1222 COVID-19 vaccine. Data came from immunoSEQ multiplex PCR; TCRdb stores just in-frame clones and leaves some out. The table lists over 90,000 clones, roughly 87% of them singletons. The sequenced sample was peripheral blood, obtained on day 0 of AZD1222 vaccination. The receptors derive from an adult in good health. Both conserved end residues are part of each CDR3. A D gene is named only where the DNA matches it firmly. Size tells how often a clone was seen (once, few, many) or the class of an expanded clone, and some rows leave it out.

J gene | D gene | V gene | clone size | CDR3 protein | CDR3 DNA
TRBJ2-2 | . | TRBV5-4 | . | CASSFSGTTGELFF | TGTGCCAGCAGCTTCTCCGGAACCACCGGGGAGCTGTTTTTT
TRBJ2-5 | TRBD2 | TRBV5-1 | . | CASSNFWGGGAGETQYF | TGCGCCAGCAGCAACTTTTGGGGCGGGGGGGCCGGAGAGACCCAGTACTTC
TRBJ1-2 | TRBD1 | TRBV18 | once | CASSPGTGEDYGYTF | TGTGCCAGCTCACCAGGGACAGGGGAGGACTATGGCTACACCTTC
TRBJ2-1 | . | TRBV6-4 | . | CASRAGREQFF | TGTGCCAGCAGAGCAGGACGGGAGCAGTTCTTC
TRBJ2-1 | TRBD2 | TRBV28 | . | CASSLVIAGGHGNEQFF | TGTGCCAGCAGTTTAGTAATAGCGGGGGGGCATGGGAATGAGCAGTTCTTC
TRBJ1-3 | . | TRBV12-3/TRBV12-4 | . | CASRRDGNTIYF | TGTGCCAGCAGGCGGGACGGAAACACCATATATTTT
TRBJ2-7 | . | TRBV5-8 | . | CASSFVYEQYF | TGTGCCAGCAGCTTTGTGTACGAGCAGTACTTC
TRBJ1-2 | . | TRBV6-5 | . | CASSYIGTLGGGYTF | TGTGCCAGCAGTTACATAGGGACCCTCGGGGGAGGCTACACCTTC
TRBJ2-7 | . | TRBV19 | few | CASSVGPSVYEQYF | TGTGCCAGTAGTGTGGGACCCTCCGTCTACGAGCAGTACTTC
TRBJ1-4 | TRBD1 | TRBV5-4 | . | CASSRQGAAEKLFF | TGTGCCAGCAGCAGACAGGGGGCCGCTGAAAAACTGTTTTTT
TRBJ1-4 | . | TRBV19 | . | CASRRAGTGEKLFF | TGTGCCAGTAGGCGGGCAGGGACCGGTGAAAAACTGTTTTTT
TRBJ2-2 | . | TRBV13 | . | CASSFGSWGGELFF | TGTGCCAGCAGCTTTGGGTCTTGGGGCGGGGAGCTGTTTTTT
TRBJ2-2 | . | TRBV9 | . | CASSKSSDTGELFF | TGTGCCAGCAGCAAAAGCAGCGACACCGGGGAGCTGTTTTTT
TRBJ1-2 | . | TRBV6-1 | . | CASSEDPSGINTSF | TGTGCCAGCAGTGAGGACCCCTCGGGGATAAATACTTCCTTC
TRBJ1-2 | . | TRBV21-1 | . | CASSKAEPNNYGYTF | TGTGCCAGCAGCAAAGCGGAGCCGAACAACTATGGCTACACCTTC
TRBJ2-5 | . | TRBV4-1 | . | CASSDKDRSQETQYF | TGCGCCAGCAGTGACAAAGACAGATCACAAGAGACCCAGTACTTC
TRBJ1-3 | TRBD1 | TRBV14 | . | CASSDRTGPSGNTIYF | TGTGCCAGCAGCGACCGGACAGGGCCCTCTGGAAACACCATATATTTT
TRBJ1-5 | . | TRBV4-2 | . | CASSQDGPISNQPQHF | TGTGCCAGCAGCCAAGATGGGCCGATTAGCAATCAGCCCCAGCATTTT
TRBJ2-1 | TRBD2 | TRBV11-2 | . | CASSLRLAEYNEQFF | TGTGCCAGCAGCTTACGACTAGCGGAATACAATGAGCAGTTCTTC
TRBJ2-7 | . | TRBV29-1 | . | CSVVGADNTYEQYF | TGCAGCGTTGTGGGCGCGGACAATACCTACGAGCAGTACTTC
TRBJ1-3 | TRBD1 | TRBV7-2 | . | CASSLHRGPGNTIYF | TGTGCCAGCAGCTTGCACAGGGGGCCTGGAAACACCATATATTTT
TRBJ2-3 | . | TRBV7-9 | once | CASSVGRIGGPRATDTQYF | TGTGCCAGCAGCGTAGGAAGGATTGGGGGGCCGAGGGCTACAGATACGCAGTATTTT
TRBJ1-3 | . | TRBV9 | . | CASSPANPGNTIYF | TGTGCCAGCAGCCCAGCAAATCCTGGAAACACCATATATTTT
TRBJ1-2 | TRBD1 | TRBV30 | . | CAWSVQWTGTNGYTF | TGTGCCTGGAGTGTACAATGGACAGGGACCAATGGCTACACCTTC
TRBJ1-4 | . | TRBV4-3 | . | CASTWTHPTNEKLFF | TGCGCCAGCACTTGGACCCATCCAACTAATGAAAAACTGTTTTTT